The rows below give T cell receptor beta chains drawn from one sample of a study of blood T cell repertoires in COVID-19. Only in-frame clones appear in the TCRdb table, and some are missing; sequencing was by immunoSEQ multiplex PCR. Of 150,000 to 200,000 clones listed, 85% were seen once; the top ten hold under 4%. Sequenced sample: peripheral blood. The source of these receptors is a human donor with acute or convalescent COVID-19. The donor label of this sample is uncertain. Both conserved end residues are part of each CDR3. The D gene is left open where the match is weak. Part of the rows lack a size; the others show once, few, many or a class for expanded clones.

TRBV3-1/TRBV3-2,.,once,TRBJ2-7,TGTGCCAGCAGGCGCGAAAACAGGGACGAGCAGTACTTC,CASRRENRDEQYF
TRBV19,TRBD1,.,TRBJ1-5,TGTGCCAGTAGTATAGGCGAGGGGGCGAGTTTCAATCAGCCCCAGCATTTT,CASSIGEGASFNQPQHF
TRBV15,TRBD1,.,TRBJ1-5,TGTGCCACCTCGACAGGGAGAGATCAGCCCCAGCATTTT,CATSTGRDQPQHF
TRBV6-5,.,.,TRBJ2-1,TGTGCCAGCAGTATGGGGGGTCAGTCGTTCAATGAGCAGTTCTTC,CASSMGGQSFNEQFF
TRBV29-1,TRBD1,.,TRBJ2-6,TGCAGCGACCGGGACAGGGGTACGGCTGGGGCCAACGTCCTGACTTTC,CSDRDRGTAGANVLTF
TRBV13,.,.,TRBJ1-4,TGTGCCAGCAGCTTACGGGGGGCGGCTAATGAAAAACTGTTTTTT,CASSLRGAANEKLFF
TRBV7-2,.,once,TRBJ2-2,TGTGCCAGCAGCCCCCACCTACAGGGTTCGAACACCGGGGAGCTGTTTTTT,CASSPHLQGSNTGELFF
TRBV11-1,TRBD1,.,TRBJ2-7,TGTGCCAGCAGCCCCGGGACAGCTCCTTACGAGCAGTACTTC,CASSPGTAPYEQYF
TRBV29-1,TRBD1,.,TRBJ1-3,TGCAGCGTCTCCGGGACAGGGGGTGGAAACACCATATATTTT,CSVSGTGGGNTIYF
TRBV6-5,TRBD1,once,TRBJ1-1,TGTGCCAGCCGGGGCCAGGGGGCGAACACTGAAGCTTTCTTT,CASRGQGANTEAFF
TRBV25-1,.,.,TRBJ2-3,TGTGCCAGCAGTGATAGGCCGGACAGTTACACAGATACGCAGTATTTT,CASSDRPDSYTDTQYF
TRBV7-2,TRBD2,once,TRBJ2-3,TGTGCCAGCAGCCGTAGCGGGGCTAGCACAGATACGCAGTATTTT,CASSRSGASTDTQYF
TRBV6-6,TRBD1,.,TRBJ1-1,TGTGCCAGCAGTTACAGACAGGGTGTCACTGAAGCTTTCTTT,CASSYRQGVTEAFF
TRBV18,.,.,TRBJ2-7,TGTGCCAGCTCACTGGCGGACAGCCAAGCCTACGAGCAGTACTTC,CASSLADSQAYEQYF
TRBV2,TRBD1,few,TRBJ2-1,TGTGCCCTCACAGGGGGAAAAGATGAGCAGTTCTTC,CALTGGKDEQFF
TRBV7-3,TRBD1,once,TRBJ1-2,TGTGCCAGCAGCTCTAACCGGGACAGGTCCTTACTGAGCTATGGCTACACCTTC,CASSSNRDRSLLSYGYTF
TRBV5-4,TRBD1,.,TRBJ1-5,TGTGCCAGCAGCTTGGTGTCAGGGGGAAAAGGCAATCAGCCCCAGCATTTT,CASSLVSGGKGNQPQHF
TRBV6-6,.,.,TRBJ1-2,TGTGCCAGCAGTCGTCGGGGGGGGATAGACTATGGCTACACCTTC,CASSRRGGIDYGYTF
TRBV5-4,.,.,TRBJ1-1,TGTGCCAGCAGCTCACCAGGTGGAGGTGAAGCTTTCTTT,CASSSPGGGEAFF
TRBV6-6,.,.,TRBJ1-4,TGTGCCAGCACCTCGGTGGGGGGGGAAAAACTGTTTTTT,CASTSVGGEKLFF
TRBV5-1,.,once,TRBJ2-6,TGCGCCAGCAGCCGGGGGACAGCTCTATCTGGGGCCAACGTCCTGACTTTC,CASSRGTALSGANVLTF
TRBV14,.,.,TRBJ1-2,TGTGCCAGCAGCCGTGATCTTGGGGCTGGCTACACCTTC,CASSRDLGAGYTF
TRBV25-1,TRBD2,.,TRBJ2-2,TGTGCCTCCACCCTTAGCGGGGGGGACACCGGGGAGCTGTTTTTT,CASTLSGGDTGELFF
TRBV27,TRBD1,.,TRBJ1-4,TGTGCCAGCAGGATACAGGGGGCCGGGGGAGAAAAACTGTTTTTT,CASRIQGAGGEKLFF
TRBV7-9,.,.,TRBJ2-3,TGTGCCAGCAGCCCTGCTGCGACTAGCACAGATACGCAGTATTTT,CASSPAATSTDTQYF
TRBV5-4,.,.,TRBJ1-6,TGTGCCAGCAGTTCTCGAGGGATCGGAGGCAATTCACCCCTCCACTTT,CASSSRGIGGNSPLHF
TRBV4-2,.,.,TRBJ1-1,TGTGCCAGCAGCCAAGATCTGGTGCGACTCACTGAAGCTTTCTTT,CASSQDLVRLTEAFF